These 10 T cell receptor beta chains share one sample of origin, sequenced in a study of lymphopenia after photon versus proton radiotherapy. The repertoire was sequenced with immunoSEQ multiplex PCR; TCRdb's copy has only in-frame clones and lacks some. Here the sample spans 25,000 to 30,000 clones, approximately 90% being singletons. The sample was peripheral blood, taken from a patient treated with proton-based radiotherapy. All receptors derive from a woman aged 60-75 years with cholangiocarcinoma. Some clones in this sample may be carry-over from other donors' samples.

This rearrangement joins TRBV2 to TRBJ1-6; tentatively, D is TRBD1 (5 bases). The V end lost 6 bases, the J end lost 0 bases, and 6 bases lay between the germline ends. Germline V gene data show CDR1 as SNHLY and CDR2 as FYNNEI. CDR3 length equals 14 residues. CDR3 DNA sequence: TGTGCCAGCAGCGACAGCTCCTATAATTCACCCCTCCACTTT. The encoded protein is CASSDSSYNSPLHF.

This clone was detected only a few times. The V gene is TRBV2, the J gene TRBJ1-4; D is unclear. Germline loops: CDR1 SNHLY, CDR2 FYNNEI. Trimming stripped 2 bases from V and 0 bases from J, with 13 bases between. The CDR3 contains 17 residues. The CDR3: CASSEIGQAPTNEKLFF. CDR3 DNA sequence: TGTGCCAGCAGTGAAATAGGGCAGGCTCCAACTAATGAAAAACTGTTTTTT.

The V call is TRBV5-1, the J call TRBJ2-3; 10 bases are shared with TRBD1. V dropped 3 bases and J dropped 2; count of bases not matched to a gene: 12. CDR1 is SGHRS and CDR2 is YFSETQ in the germline V gene. CDR3 length equals 18 residues. The CDR3 protein is CASSSNPPGTGATDTQYF. The DNA of the CDR3 is TGCGCCAGCAGCTCAAACCCCCCCGGGACAGGGGCCACAGATACGCAGTATTTT.

The rearrangement uses TRBV5-1 and TRBJ2-1, with TRBD2 matching over 8 bases. The CDR3 is 15 amino acids. Losses at the gene ends were 1 base for V and 3 bases for J; bases not matched to a gene: 3. CDR1 and CDR2 from the germline V gene are SGHRS and YFSETQ. The CDR3 protein is CASSLTSGSYNEQFF. CDR3 nucleotide sequence: TGCGCCAGCAGCTTGACTAGCGGAAGCTACAATGAGCAGTTCTTC.

Of note for this clone: Other DNA sequences in this specimen translate into the identical CDR3. This chain links TRBV18 with TRBJ2-7, with D unresolved. This CDR3 has 12 amino acids. Per germline, CDR1 KGHSH and CDR2 LQKENI. V lost 3 bases, J lost 6 bases, and 9 bases lay in between. CDR3 loop: CASSPYDSEQYF. The CDR3 DNA reads TGTGCCAGCTCACCGTACGACTCCGAGCAGTACTTC.

The rearrangement links TRBV7-2 to TRBJ2-2; 13 bases line up with TRBD2. Germline CDR1 reads SGHTA; CDR2 reads FQGNSA. The V gene end was trimmed by 2 bases and the J gene end by 5 bases; junction bases not matched to a gene: 2. The CDR3 runs to 16 residues. The CDR3, as DNA: TGTGCCAGCAGCTTATCGGGACTAGCGGGAACCGGGGAGCTGTTTTTT. It yields the protein CASSLSGLAGTGELFF.

In its sample, this clone was seen once. V and J are TRBV6-1 and TRBJ2-1, with D perhaps matching TRBD1 or TRBD2 (5 bases each). Deletions cut 3 bases from V and 2 bases from J, with 11 bases between. The germline V gene encodes CDR1 MNHNS and CDR2 SASEGT. CDR3 length equals 15 residues. CDR3 nucleotides: TGTGCCAGCAGTGACGGAGGCAGGGCCTACAATGAGCAGTTCTTC. Protein: CASSDGGRAYNEQFF.

This chain's CDR3 is CASTNAGQGEKTQYF. CDR3 bases: TGTGCCAGCACGAACGCCGGACAGGGCGAGAAGACCCAGTACTTC. This chain joins TRBV5-4 and TRBJ2-5; 8 positions match TRBD1. Germline loops: CDR1 SGHNT, CDR2 YYREEE (reference sequence). The CDR3 contains 15 residues. Trimming took 6 bases from V and 6 from J; bases not matched to a gene: 13.

V gene TRBV4-1 combines with J gene TRBJ2-3; D may correspond to TRBD1 or TRBD2 (5 bases each). Germline assignment: CDR1 MGHRA and CDR2 YSYEKL. CDR3 size: 15 residues. Trimming removed 4 bases at V and 2 bases at J, with 13 bases between. The CDR3 DNA reads TGCGCCAGCAGCCCCTCGGGGACCTTCACAGATACGCAGTATTTT. Translation gives CASSPSGTFTDTQYF.

The genes are TRBV7-2 and TRBJ1-4, with D possibly being TRBD1 (6 bases). The germline V gene encodes CDR1 SGHTA and CDR2 FQGNSA. V was cut by 1 base and J by 7 bases, with 13 bases left in between. This CDR3 is built from 15 residues. CDR3 bases: TGTGCCAGCAGCTTAGGTGGGGGAGGGGGTGAAAAACTGTTTTTT. Translation gives CASSLGGGGGEKLFF. Based on the CDR3 plus reference TRBV7-2 and TRBJ1-4, the full variable domain is GAGVSQSPSNKVTEKGKDVELRCDPISGHTALYWYRQSLGQGLEFLIYFQGNSAPDKSGLPSDRFSAERTGGSVSTLTIQRTQQEDSAVYLCASSLGGGGGEKLFFGSGTQLSVL.